The TCR beta chain described here comes from a study of early T cells in non-severe SARS-CoV-2 infection. V lost 2 bases to trimming and J lost 3 bases, with 24 bases between them. Per the germline V gene, CDR1 is GTSNPN and CDR2 is SVGIG (reference sequence). The CDR3 has 18 amino acids. Study findings and constraints: The study's VDJdb matching favored anti-spike CD8 responses and missed private and CD4 specificities.

This clonotype was counted only a few times. What it binds is not known. Individual cDNA molecules were tagged with unique molecular identifiers, the study reported. TCRdb called the 5' RACE reads again in MiXCR, with one record for every CDR3 protein. The sample includes some 40,000 distinct CDR3 sequences, roughly 7.9% of them seen just once. The gene calls are TRBV30 and TRBJ2-3; TRBD1 is a possible D gene (6 bases). The clonotype was recovered from an adult who was a healthcare worker with PCR-confirmed SARS-CoV-2 infection or an uninfected control (not recorded which). The source was whole blood, collected at baseline. In nucleotides, the CDR3 is TGTGCCTGGAGTCCACCGGGACAATCCCGGACCGGTACAGATACGCAGTATTTT. Protein product: CAWSPPGQSRTGTDTQYF.